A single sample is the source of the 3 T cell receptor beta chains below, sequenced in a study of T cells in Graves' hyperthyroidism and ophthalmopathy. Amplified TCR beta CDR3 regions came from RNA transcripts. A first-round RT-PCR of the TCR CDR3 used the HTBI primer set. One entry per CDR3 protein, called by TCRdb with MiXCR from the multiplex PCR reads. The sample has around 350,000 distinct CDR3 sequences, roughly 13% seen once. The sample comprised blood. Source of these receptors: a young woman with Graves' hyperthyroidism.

Here the CDR3 reads CASSQRGGGAKNIQYF. CDR3 DNA sequence: TGCGCCAGCAGCCAGCGGGGGGGCGGTGCCAAAAACATTCAGTACTTC. The J gene is TRBJ2-4, the V gene TRBV10-2, with TRBD2 matching over 10 bases. Germline CDR1 WSHSY, CDR2 SAAADI. CDR3 length: 16 amino acids. With V trimmed by 6 bases and J by 1 base, 6 bases remained unmatched.

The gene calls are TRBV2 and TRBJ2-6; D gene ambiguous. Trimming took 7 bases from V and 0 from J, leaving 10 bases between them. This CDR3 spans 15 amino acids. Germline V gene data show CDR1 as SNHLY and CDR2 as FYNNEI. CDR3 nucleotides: TGTGCCAGCAAGTCTTGGGGCTCTGGGGCCAACGTCCTGACTTTC. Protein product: CASKSWGSGANVLTF. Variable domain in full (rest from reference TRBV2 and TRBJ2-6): EPEVTQTPSHQVTQMGQEVILRCVPISNHLYFYWYRQILGQKVEFLVSFYNNEISEKSEIFDDQFSVERPDGSNFTLKIRSTKLEDSAMYFCASKSWGSGANVLTFGAGSRLTVL.

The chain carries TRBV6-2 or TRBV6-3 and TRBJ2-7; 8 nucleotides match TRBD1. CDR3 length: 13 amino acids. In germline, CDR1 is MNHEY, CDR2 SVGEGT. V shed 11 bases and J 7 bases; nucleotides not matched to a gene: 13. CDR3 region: CAVRIGTGLEQYF. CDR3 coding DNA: TGTGCCGTACGCATAGGGACAGGCCTTGAGCAGTACTTC.